This entry lists 8 T cell receptor beta chains sequenced from one sample in a study of beta chain features in type 1 diabetes. Study results and caveats: Within each of all four CD4+ subsets, Type 1 diabetes patients had TCRB CDR3s that were moderately but significantly shorter.

Which antigens these TCRs recognize remains unknown. Every isolated RNA sample was fully reverse transcribed, so sequencing captured expressed TCRB transcripts. Sequencing used immunoSEQ multiplex PCR; TCRdb keeps in-frame clones, though not all of them. Among over 300,000 clones listed, 9.3% were seen once. The sequenced material came from central memory CD4+ T cells from blood. The receptors derive from a man aged 25-45 years with type 1 diabetes.

This clone was seen only a few times. The V and J genes are TRBV28 and TRBJ1-2, with TRBD1 as a possible D gene (5 bases). V was shortened by 5 bases and J by 6 bases, with 13 bases between the two germline ends. Per germline, CDR1 MDHEN and CDR2 SYDVKM. The CDR3 length is 13 residues. The CDR3 protein is CASSPGGADGYTF. CDR3 in DNA: TGTGCCAGCAGTCCCGGGGGTGCGGATGGCTACACCTTC.

This rearrangement joins TRBV5-1 to TRBJ2-7, with TRBD1 as a possible D gene (6 bases). Germline CDR1 and CDR2: SGHRS and YFSETQ. Trimming removed 0 bases from V and 4 bases from J, with 14 bases in between. The CDR3 extends over 15 amino acids. CDR3 coding DNA: TGCGCCAGCAGCTTGGCCGGGACACCCCAATACGAGCAGTACTTC. It codes for CASSLAGTPQYEQYF.

The chain combines TRBV4-1 with TRBJ1-6; 9 bases are shared with TRBD1. There are 15 residues in the CDR3. With 0 bases clipped from V and 9 bases from J, the junction kept 3 bases outside the gene matches. Germline loops: CDR1 MGHRA, CDR2 YSYEKL. The CDR3 loop reads CASSQEQGAPSPLHF. In nucleotides, the CDR3 is TGCGCCAGCAGCCAAGAACAGGGGGCGCCTTCACCCCTCCACTTT.

The chain has TRBV5-6 and TRBJ2-6; no definite D call. The V gene lost 4 bases and the J gene lost 0 bases, with 5 bases spanning the gap. Germline CDR1 and CDR2: SGHDT and YYEEEE. The CDR3 totals 14 residues. The chain's CDR3 is CASSDNSGANVLTF. In DNA form, the CDR3 reads TGTGCCAGCAGCGACAACTCTGGGGCCAACGTCCTGACTTTC. The full variable domain, completed using reference TRBV5-6 and TRBJ2-6, is DAGVTQSPTHLIKTRGQQVTLRCSPKSGHDTVSWYQQALGQGPQFIFQYYEEEERQRGNFPDRFSGHQFPNYSSELNVNALLLGDSALYLCASSDNSGANVLTFGAGSRLTVL.

V and J are TRBV5-1 and TRBJ1-2, with D maybe TRBD1 (6 bases). The ends were cut back, 0 bases at V and 2 bases at J, with 11 bases in the middle. The CDR3 length is 15 residues. Germline loops: CDR1 SGHRS, CDR2 YFSETQ. CDR3 protein: CASSLDGGLNYGYTF. The DNA for the CDR3 is TGCGCCAGCAGCTTGGACGGGGGGCTGAACTATGGCTACACCTTC.

The gene calls are TRBV2 and TRBJ1-1; 9 bases line up with TRBD1. V lost 8 bases to trimming and J lost 11 bases; unmatched junction nucleotides: 9. The CDR3 runs to 12 residues. CDR1 and CDR2 from the germline V gene are SNHLY and FYNNEI. CDR3 loop: CASVRDRASAFF. For the CDR3, the DNA is TGTGCCAGCGTCCGGGACAGGGCTTCGGCTTTCTTT.

This clone turned up a few times. This chain joins TRBV7-2 and TRBJ2-1; 8 bases line up with TRBD1. J lost 1 base, V lost 6 bases, and 8 bases had no gene match. This CDR3 comprises 16 residues. Germline CDR1 is SGHTA and CDR2 is FQGNSA. The CDR3 reads CASRPDRASSYNEQFF. For the CDR3, the DNA is TGTGCCAGCAGACCGGACAGGGCTTCTTCCTACAATGAGCAGTTCTTC.

The gene calls are TRBV27 and TRBJ1-5; TRBD1 agrees at 7 bases. This CDR3 spans 15 amino acids. Germline values: CDR1 MNHEY, CDR2 SMNVEV (reference sequence). V lost 6 bases, J lost 7 bases, and 12 bases stayed unmatched. The CDR3 region is CASSPQTGSVQPQHF. The CDR3 DNA is TGTGCCAGCAGCCCCCAGACAGGGTCGGTGCAGCCCCAGCATTTT.